These T cell receptor beta chains were read from a single sample in a study of blood T cell repertoires in COVID-19. The assay was immunoSEQ multiplex PCR, and TCRdb's table has in-frame clones only and misses some. The sample includes approximately 54,000 clones, 90% to 95% of them seen just once. Sequencing was done on a sample of peripheral blood. The source of these receptors is a man in his fifties or sixties with acute or convalescent COVID-19. Both conserved end residues are part of each CDR3. The D gene is left open where the match is weak. Size is omitted from some rows. Given values are once, few, many or a class for expanded clones.

TRBD1	TRBV3-1/TRBV3-2	-	TRBJ1-2	CASSPTGAYGYTF	TGTGCCAGCAGCCCTACAGGGGCCTATGGCTACACCTTC
TRBD1	TRBV18	once	TRBJ2-1	CASSPEGTGLWEQFF	TGTGCCAGCTCACCGGAGGGGACAGGCTTATGGGAGCAGTTCTTC
-	TRBV12-3/TRBV12-4	-	TRBJ2-7	CASSYRQNDEQYF	TGTGCCAGCAGTTATAGACAGAACGACGAGCAGTACTTC
-	TRBV6-4	-	TRBJ1-1	CASSEGRRAEAFF	TGTGCCAGCAGTGAAGGCCGGCGGGCTGAAGCTTTCTTT
TRBD1	TRBV28	-	TRBJ1-1	CASTGTGGNTEAFF	TGTGCCAGCACCGGGACAGGGGGGAACACTGAAGCTTTCTTT
-	TRBV7-7	-	TRBJ2-7	CASSPGQGGDEQYF	TGTGCCAGCAGTCCGGGGCAGGGGGGCGACGAGCAGTACTTC
TRBD2	TRBV6-2/TRBV6-3	-	TRBJ2-1	CASSYSNRTSGNDEQFF	TGTGCCAGCAGTTACTCGAACCGGACTAGCGGGAACGATGAGCAGTTCTTC
-	TRBV25-1	once	TRBJ1-3	CASTQRRRSGNTIYF	TGTGCCAGCACCCAAAGGAGACGCTCTGGAAACACCATATATTTT
-	TRBV5-1	-	TRBJ2-1	CASSPLANNEQFF	TGCGCCAGCAGCCCACTAGCCAACAATGAGCAGTTCTTC
TRBD2	TRBV7-9	-	TRBJ2-3	CASSLAASGFTDTQYF	TGTGCCAGCAGCTTAGCCGCTAGCGGGTTCACAGATACGCAGTATTTT
-	TRBV2	-	TRBJ1-5	CASGMALGGLGQPQHF	TGTGCCAGCGGGATGGCGCTCGGGGGGCTCGGTCAGCCCCAGCATTTT
-	TRBV3-1/TRBV3-2	few	TRBJ2-7	CASSHATYEQYF	TGTGCCAGCAGCCATGCTACCTACGAGCAGTACTTC